This T cell receptor beta chain was recorded in a study of CD8 T cells in Susac syndrome. Notes on this clonotype: Its specificity is not known.

Findings and caveats of the study: The study's TCR sequencing and HLA analysis drew on a certain number of individuals. That number was acknowledged as relatively small.

TCR beta sequences were obtained from blood CD8+ and CD4+ T cells. The study used treatment-naive patients who had stable or active relapsing-remitting disease as multiple sclerosis controls. CDR3 length equals 14 residues. Germline values: CDR1 LGHNA, CDR2 YSLEER. The V segment lost 4 bases and the J segment 12 bases; nucleotides outside the gene matches: 5. Random-hexamer reverse transcription was applied to about 0.45 to 1 ug RNA. Using its own MiXCR run on the immunoSEQ multiplex PCR reads, TCRdb lists one record per CDR3 protein. Here the sample spans some 300,000 distinct CDR3 sequences, 89% being singletons.

The V call is TRBV4-3, the J call TRBJ2-1; 14 nucleotides agree with TRBD2. This clonotype was sampled from a human donor with multiple sclerosis. The material sequenced was CD8+ T cells from PBMCs. CDR3 DNA: TGCGCCAGCAGCCCAGGGACTAGCGGGAGTGGGCAGTTCTTC. It is translated as CASSPGTSGSGQFF.